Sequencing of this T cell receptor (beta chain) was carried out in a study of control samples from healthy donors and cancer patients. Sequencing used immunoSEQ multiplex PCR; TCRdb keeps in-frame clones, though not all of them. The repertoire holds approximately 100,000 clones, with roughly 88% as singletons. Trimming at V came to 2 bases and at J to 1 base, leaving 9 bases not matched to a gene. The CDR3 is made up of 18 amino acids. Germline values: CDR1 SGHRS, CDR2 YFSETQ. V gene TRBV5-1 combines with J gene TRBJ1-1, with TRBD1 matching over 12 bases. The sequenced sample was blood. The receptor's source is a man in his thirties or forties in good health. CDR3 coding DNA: TGCGCCAGCAGCTTCAAACCGGGACAGGGGGCCTGGAACACTGAAGCTTTCTTT. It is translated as CASSFKPGQGAWNTEAFF.